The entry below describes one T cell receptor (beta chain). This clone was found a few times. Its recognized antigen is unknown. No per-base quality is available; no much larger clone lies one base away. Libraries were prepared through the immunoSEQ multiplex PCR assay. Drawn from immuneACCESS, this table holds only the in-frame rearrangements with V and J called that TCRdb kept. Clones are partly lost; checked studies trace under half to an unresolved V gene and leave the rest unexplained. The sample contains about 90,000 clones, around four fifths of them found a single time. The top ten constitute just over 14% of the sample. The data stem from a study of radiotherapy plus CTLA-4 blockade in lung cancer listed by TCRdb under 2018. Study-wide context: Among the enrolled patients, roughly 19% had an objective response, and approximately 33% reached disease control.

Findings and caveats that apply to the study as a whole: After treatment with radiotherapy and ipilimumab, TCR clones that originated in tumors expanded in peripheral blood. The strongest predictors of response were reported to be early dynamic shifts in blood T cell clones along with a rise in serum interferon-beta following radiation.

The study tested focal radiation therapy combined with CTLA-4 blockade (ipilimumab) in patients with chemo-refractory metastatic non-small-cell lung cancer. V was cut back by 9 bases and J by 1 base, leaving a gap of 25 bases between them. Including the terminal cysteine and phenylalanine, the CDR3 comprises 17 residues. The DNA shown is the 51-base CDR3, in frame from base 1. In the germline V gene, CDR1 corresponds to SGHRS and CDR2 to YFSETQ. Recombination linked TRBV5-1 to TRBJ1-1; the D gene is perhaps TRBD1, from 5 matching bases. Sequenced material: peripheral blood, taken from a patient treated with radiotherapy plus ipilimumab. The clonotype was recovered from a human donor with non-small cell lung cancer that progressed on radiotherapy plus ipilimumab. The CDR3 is CAIGTFLLGQGNTEAFF. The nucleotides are TGCGCCATCGGGACCTTTTTACTGGGGCAGGGGAACACTGAAGCTTTCTTT. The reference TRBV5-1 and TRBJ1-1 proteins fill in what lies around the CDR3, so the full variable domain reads KAGVTQTPRYLIKTRGQQVTLSCSPISGHRSVSWYQQTPGQGLQFLFEYFSETQRNKGNFPGRFSGRQFSNSRSEMNVSTLELGDSALYLCAIGTFLLGQGNTEAFFGQGTRLTVV.